Each of the 18 T cell receptor beta chains below was sequenced from the same sample in a study of control samples from healthy donors and cancer patients. Only in-frame clones appear in the TCRdb table, and some are missing; sequencing was by immunoSEQ multiplex PCR. The table has 70,000 or so clones, just under 90% seen once. Sequenced input: PBMCs. Receptors were obtained from a man aged 55 to 70 with lung cancer.

The chain employs TRBV19 and TRBJ2-3; TRBD2 agrees at 11 bases. With V trimmed by 5 bases and J by 2 bases, 12 bases remained unmatched. Per the germline V gene, CDR1 is LNHDA and CDR2 is SQIVND (reference sequence). This CDR3 spans 18 amino acids. DNA for the CDR3: TGTGCCAGTAGTCCCGACCGGGTAGCGGGGGGGATCACAGATACGCAGTATTTT. Its protein product is CASSPDRVAGGITDTQYF.

V gene TRBV5-1 combines with J gene TRBJ1-1, with D perhaps TRBD1 (6 bases). CDR1 SGHRS and CDR2 YFSETQ come from the germline V gene. Trimming took 0 bases from V and 7 from J, leaving 7 bases between them. This CDR3 has 12 residues. CDR3 DNA: TGCGCCAGCAGCTTGGGGACAGTTGAAGCTTTCTTT. Its protein product is CASSLGTVEAFF.

The chain joins TRBV29-1 to TRBJ1-1, with unresolved D. V was pared by 7 bases and J by 4 bases, with 16 bases between. The germline V gene encodes CDR1 SQVTM and CDR2 ANQGSEA. The CDR3 covers 13 residues. The CDR3 sequence is CSGAMAQGTEAFF. The CDR3 coding sequence is TGCAGCGGTGCCATGGCGCAAGGCACTGAAGCTTTCTTT. The full variable domain, rest sourced from reference TRBV29-1 and TRBJ1-1, is SAVISQKPSRDICQRGTSLTIQCQVDSQVTMMFWYRQQPGQSLTLIATANQGSEATYESGFVIDKFPISRPNLTFSTLTVSNMSPEDSSIYLCSGAMAQGTEAFFGQGTRLTVV.

The chain links TRBV10-3 to TRBJ1-2; D unclear. In germline, CDR1 is ENHRY, CDR2 SYGVKD. Trimming removed 2 bases at V and 2 bases at J, with 3 bases between. This CDR3 is built from 12 residues. DNA of the CDR3: TGTGCCATCAGTGAGATGAACTATGGCTACACCTTC. Translating it yields CAISEMNYGYTF.

The chain carries TRBV6-4 and TRBJ2-7; possible D gene TRBD2, 5 bases. V lost 4 bases and J lost 3, with 10 bases in between. This CDR3 is built from 13 residues. From germline, CDR1 is MRHNA and CDR2 SNTAGT. The DNA for the CDR3 is TGTGCCAGCAGTGCCACTAGTGGCTACGAGCAGTACGTC. This sequence encodes CASSATSGYEQYV.

This sequence joins TRBV7-6 and TRBJ2-5; the match to TRBD1 covers 7 bases. Per germline, CDR1 SGHVS and CDR2 FNYEAQ. CDR3 length equals 16 residues. The trim removed 1 base at V and 5 bases at J, leaving 10 bases unmatched. CDR3 region: CASSLDTGANTETQYF. The DNA for the CDR3 is TGTGCCAGCAGCTTAGATACAGGGGCTAATACGGAGACCCAGTACTTC.

The V gene is TRBV9, the J gene TRBJ1-6; no reliable D call. V was trimmed by 3 bases and J by 11 bases, leaving 18 bases between them. This CDR3 has 15 amino acids. The germline V gene encodes CDR1 SGDLS and CDR2 YYNGEE. CDR3 residues: CASSAKMDGRAPLHF. In DNA, the CDR3 is TGTGCCAGCAGCGCGAAAATGGACGGACGGGCACCCCTCCACTTT.

The chain couples TRBV15 to TRBJ2-1; 8 bases fit TRBD2. Germline loops: CDR1 LNHNV, CDR2 YYDKDF (reference sequence). This CDR3 has 14 amino acids. The J segment lost 7 bases and the V segment lost 4 bases, leaving 6 bases of the junction unmatched. The CDR3 region is CATSIGAGGNEQFF. CDR3 in DNA: TGTGCCACCAGCATAGGTGCGGGGGGAAATGAGCAGTTCTTC.

This chain uses TRBV7-9 with TRBJ2-7; D assignment may be TRBD1 or TRBD2 (5 bases each). This CDR3 has 15 residues. The germline CDR1 and CDR2 sequences are SEHNR and FQNEAQ (reference sequence). The V end was cut by 0 bases, the J end by 2 bases, with 11 bases between. CDR3 nucleotides: TGTGCCAGCAGCTTAGCGATCGGGGCTACCTACGAGCAGTACTTC. Translation gives CASSLAIGATYEQYF. Drawing the rest from reference TRBV7-9 and TRBJ2-7, the complete variable domain is DTGVSQNPRHKITKRGQNVTFRCDPISEHNRLYWYRQTLGQGPEFLTYFQNEAQLEKSRLLSDRFSAERPKGSFSTLEIQRTEQGDSAMYLCASSLAIGATYEQYFGPGTRLTVT.

This chain links TRBV4-1 with TRBJ1-6; a weak D match, TRBD1 (5 bases). This CDR3 comprises 15 residues. Germline CDR1 reads MGHRA; CDR2 reads YSYEKL. V was cut by 0 bases and J by 7 bases, with 10 bases left in between. CDR3 bases: TGCGCCAGCAGCCAAGATGGGGGACGCAATTCACCCCTCCACTTT. Translated, it gives CASSQDGGRNSPLHF.

The chain is built from TRBV7-9 and TRBJ2-3, with a tentative D call TRBD1 (5 bases). Germline CDR1 is SEHNR and CDR2 is FQNEAQ (reference sequence). V gave up 1 base and J gave up 0 bases, with 11 bases separating them. The length of the CDR3 is 16 residues. The CDR3 coding sequence is TGTGCCAGCAGCTTAGACCAGGGCTCTAGCACAGATACGCAGTATTTT. Translating gives CASSLDQGSSTDTQYF.

CDR3 in amino acids: CASSPDPGFPPGGNSPLHF. DNA for the CDR3: TGTGCCAGCAGCCCAGACCCGGGATTCCCGCCGGGCGGTAATTCACCCCTCCACTTT. The rearrangement links TRBV7-2 to TRBJ1-6; D not certain. The CDR3 contains 19 residues. Per germline, CDR1 SGHTA and CDR2 FQGNSA. Trimming removed 5 bases at V and 6 bases at J, with 26 bases between.

The J gene is TRBJ1-2, the V gene TRBV24-1, with D possibly being TRBD1 (5 bases). Germline assignment: CDR1 KGHDR and CDR2 SFDVKD. The ends were cut back, 5 bases at V and 2 bases at J, with 14 bases in the middle. The CDR3 consists of 15 residues. The CDR3 sequence is CATSVEQAGNYGYTF. The DNA for the CDR3 is TGTGCCACCAGTGTAGAACAGGCAGGGAACTATGGCTACACCTTC.

This clone was found a few times. The V call is TRBV6-5, the J call TRBJ2-5; the match to TRBD2 covers 7 bases. The germline gives CDR1 MNHEY, CDR2 SVGAGI. J lost 3 bases, V lost 4 bases, and 2 bases had no gene match. The CDR3 runs to 13 residues. CDR3 sequence: CASSSTSKETQYF. The CDR3 DNA follows: TGTGCCAGCAGTTCGACTAGCAAAGAGACCCAGTACTTC.

This clone was counted between two and nine times. The chain links TRBV5-4 to TRBJ2-1, with TRBD2 matching over 15 bases. The germline CDR1 and CDR2 sequences are SGHNT and YYREEE (reference sequence). CDR3 length: 18 amino acids. Unmatched junction bases numbered 4, after V lost 3 bases and J lost 0 bases. The chain's CDR3 is CASSSGLAGGGSYNEQFF. The CDR3, as DNA: TGTGCCAGCAGCTCGGGACTAGCGGGGGGCGGCTCCTACAATGAGCAGTTCTTC.

The V and J genes are TRBV5-4 and TRBJ2-7, with D perhaps matching TRBD1 (6 bases). V gave up 2 bases and J gave up 3 bases, with 9 bases separating them. The germline gives CDR1 SGHNT, CDR2 YYREEE (reference sequence). This CDR3 has 13 amino acids. The CDR3 here is CASSLQGNYEQYV. The CDR3 region has the DNA TGTGCCAGCAGCTTACAGGGCAACTACGAGCAGTACGTC.

In its sample, this clone was seen once. V and J are TRBV30 and TRBJ1-1; D gene ambiguous. The CDR3 runs 13 residues. The germline V gene has CDR1 GTSNPN and CDR2 SVGIG (reference sequence). V lost 5 bases and J lost 5, with 15 bases in between. The DNA of the CDR3 is TGTGCCTGGGTACGGACGGGAGGGACTGAAGCTTTCTTT. Translated, it gives CAWVRTGGTEAFF.

The J gene is TRBJ2-3, the V gene TRBV6-6; D might be TRBD1 or TRBD2, each matching 7 bases. V dropped 5 bases and J dropped 4 bases, with 25 bases sitting between them. The CDR3 is 18 amino acids. Germline loops: CDR1 MNHNY, CDR2 SVGAGI (reference sequence). The CDR3 reads CASSLSGGGQKVPDTQYF. The CDR3 nucleotides read TGTGCCAGCAGTCTTTCAGGGGGGGGACAGAAGGTCCCAGATACGCAGTATTTT.